This T cell receptor beta chain derives from a study of post-analysis software for immune sequencing data. On this clonotype: Its specificity is not known.

Unique molecular identifiers tagged the TCR beta cDNA libraries. Starting from around 1 to 10 million T cells, the study yielded 500,000 or so cDNA molecules. TCRdb passed the PCR reads through MiXCR, listing each CDR3 protein once. The sample holds some 240,000 distinct CDR3 sequences, 30% to 45% seen once. The germline CDR1 and CDR2 sequences are DFQATT and SNEGSKA (reference sequence). This CDR3 contains 16 residues. With V trimmed by 3 bases and J by 2 bases, 5 bases remained unmatched. Study observations and caveats: TRBV5-6, TRBV5-1 and TRBV20-1 were among five TRBV segments more frequent in patients than controls. Multiple sclerosis patients showed significantly lower normalized Chao1 diversity than controls did.

The chain has TRBV20-1 and TRBJ2-3, with TRBD2 matching over 13 bases. What was sequenced was blood. The clonotype comes from a girl aged 5-17 years with multiple sclerosis. CDR3: CSARSTSGGDTDTQYF. Written as DNA, the CDR3 is TGCAGTGCTAGGTCCACTAGCGGGGGGGACACAGATACGCAGTATTTT.